Listed below are T cell receptor beta chains from one sample, sequenced in a study of shared clonotypes between healthy human individuals. Assay used: immunoSEQ multiplex PCR; TCRdb lists only in-frame clones, some missing. Found here are about 230,000 clones, 50% to 80% of them singletons; the top ten hold around 10%. Sequencing was performed on memory CD4+ T cells sorted from blood. The origin of the receptors is a man under 40 in good health. CDR3s leave out the opening cysteine and the closing phenylalanine or tryptophan. The D gene is left open where the match is weak.

D,J,V,CDR3
.,TRBJ2-1,TRBV14,ASSQDGSDEQF
TRBD2,TRBJ2-1,TRBV27,ASSPGLAGSSSYNEQF
TRBD1,TRBJ1-4,TRBV10-3,AISTGEGEKLF
TRBD1,TRBJ2-7,TRBV5-6,ASSTIRRASRGEQY
.,TRBJ1-5,TRBV29-1,SGGGGGNQPQH
.,TRBJ2-3,TRBV5-4,ASSSPTATDTQY
TRBD1,TRBJ2-1,TRBV7-9,ASSLWDRGLGEQF
.,TRBJ2-7,TRBV2,ASSAQGYEQY
.,TRBJ1-5,TRBV19,ASGSLFQPQH
.,TRBJ2-7,TRBV2,ASYTPGASLRYEQY
.,TRBJ2-7,TRBV2,ARGAGGSYEQY
TRBD2,TRBJ2-1,TRBV7-9,ASSKTSGRAGEQF
.,TRBJ1-4,TRBV7-9,ASSLASGQGQLF
TRBD1,TRBJ2-2,TRBV28,ASSPTGQGTGELF
TRBD1,TRBJ2-2,TRBV18,ASSPTRGLGGELF
TRBD2,TRBJ2-1,TRBV4-2,ASSQDTGLAGGLHYNEQF
.,TRBJ2-7,TRBV7-8,ASSKKTTSSYEQY
.,TRBJ1-5,TRBV27,ASGPSQGNQPQH
TRBD2,TRBJ2-5,TRBV5-5,ASSPSGRGGETQY
TRBD2,TRBJ2-2,TRBV9,ASSPIGLAGTGELF
TRBD2,TRBJ2-7,TRBV10-3,AISPLAGAYEQY
.,TRBJ1-1,TRBV9,ASSSRGQNTEAF
.,TRBJ1-1,TRBV28,ASSLPQSWARLNTEAF
.,TRBJ2-7,TRBV28,ASSLAGPSYEQY
.,TRBJ2-2,TRBV11-3,ASSKARSGELF
.,TRBJ2-3,TRBV10-2,ASSQNADTQY
.,TRBJ2-7,TRBV1,TSSQDLHPTSGSTSSYEQY
TRBD2,TRBJ2-1,TRBV7-8,ASSLWLAGAVSNEQF
TRBD1,TRBJ2-3,TRBV7-9,ASSPRIGGQGTTDTQY
TRBD2,TRBJ2-1,TRBV28,ASSFLAGEGNEQF
.,TRBJ1-1,TRBV10-3,AIRTRAGVNTEAF
.,TRBJ2-3,TRBV19,ASSPILVFAADGTDTQY